At least ten counts were recorded for the clone carrying this T cell receptor (beta chain). Its antigen remains unidentified. The source of the sample is a study of human T cells and chemical hapten exposure. Study-level information: The sensitizer, 2% DPC, was used on roughly 2 cm by roughly 2 cm of upper inner arm skin. Findings of the study overall: Expanded TCRs created a significantly greater count of big CDR3 similarity clusters than controls did.

The library gave individual cDNA molecules unique molecular identifiers. A single record per CDR3 protein comes from TCRdb applying MiXCR to the RACE reads. The table lists 350,000 to 450,000 distinct CDR3 sequences, approximately 5% of them singletons. The sample's time point: pre-sensitization, week 0. Indicated treatment: therapeutic diphenylcyclopropenone sensitization with weekly scalp DPC. V was clipped by 2 bases and J by 10 bases; unmatched bases: 7. Germline CDR1 is MGHRA and CDR2 is YSYEKL. The CDR3 extends over 14 amino acids. The material was whole blood, obtained in connection with sensitization to the hapten diphenylcyclopropenone (DPC). This chain joins TRBV4-1 and TRBJ1-4; 7 bases agree with TRBD1. The clonotype originates from a woman in her fifties or sixties with alopecia areata. Some clones in this sample may be carry-over from other donors' samples. CDR3 sequence: CASSQRQGGGKLFF. The CDR3 coding sequence is TGCGCCAGCAGCCAAAGACAGGGAGGGGGAAAACTGTTTTTT.